These 11 T cell receptor beta chains came from one sample sequenced in a study of T cell responses to AZD1222 COVID-19 vaccine. The assay was immunoSEQ multiplex PCR, and TCRdb's table has in-frame clones only and misses some. The table records some 81,000 clones, more than 70% of them present only once. The material sequenced was peripheral blood, taken 28 days after the second AZD1222 dose. The receptor source for this set is an adult who received the AZD1222 COVID-19 vaccine.

The rearrangement joins TRBV18 to TRBJ1-3; the match to TRBD1 covers 9 bases. The ends lost 4 bases at V and 4 bases at J; junction bases unmatched: 5. The CDR3 is 15 residues long. The germline gives CDR1 KGHSH, CDR2 LQKENI. The CDR3 is CASSRGQGDGNTIYF. For the CDR3, the DNA is TGTGCCAGCTCACGGGGACAGGGCGACGGAAACACCATATATTTT.

DNA of the CDR3: TGTGCCAGCAGGTACAGGGGGCTAACCGGGGAGCTGTTTTTT. It specifies CASRYRGLTGELFF. V is TRBV5-6 and J is TRBJ2-2, with TRBD1 matching 9 bases. The CDR3 consists of 14 residues. The germline gives CDR1 SGHDT, CDR2 YYEEEE. The V and J ends lost 5 bases and 5 bases, in that order; junction bases with no gene match: 4.

The rearrangement joins TRBV9 to TRBJ2-7; weak D call: TRBD1 (8 bases). CDR1 SGDLS and CDR2 YYNGEE come from the germline V gene. CDR3 length equals 16 residues. Trimming took off 0 bases at V and 3 bases at J, with 16 bases between the two ends. The CDR3 reads CASSVDRGGAYYEQYF. In DNA, the CDR3 is TGTGCCAGCAGCGTAGACAGGGGGGGAGCTTACTACGAGCAGTACTTC.

The rearrangement joins TRBV3-1 (or the pseudogene TRBV3-2) to TRBJ2-5; D uncertain. V was cut by 4 bases and J by 0 bases, with 6 bases left in between. This CDR3 is built from 13 residues. The V gene's germline CDR1 is LGHDT and CDR2 YNNKEL (reference sequence). The CDR3 sequence: CASSRSDQETQYF. The DNA of the CDR3 is TGTGCCAGCAGCCGGTCAGACCAAGAGACCCAGTACTTC.

This sequence joins TRBV4-1 and TRBJ2-3, with 7 bases identical to TRBD2. After removal of 1 base from V and 3 bases from J, the junction contained 4 bases not matched to a gene. Germline V gene data show CDR1 as MGHRA and CDR2 as YSYEKL. This CDR3 comprises 15 residues. The CDR3 loop is CASSQGPGGTDTQYF. In DNA form, the CDR3 reads TGCGCCAGCAGCCAAGGCCCGGGGGGAACAGATACGCAGTATTTT.

The sample holds one count of this clone. The chain couples TRBV7-2 to TRBJ2-1; TRBD2 aligns across 12 bases. This CDR3 is built from 17 residues. Germline CDR1 is SGHTA and CDR2 is FQGNSA. V lost 5 bases and J lost 5; bases outside the gene matches: 10. This CDR3 reads CASSQWASGRGNNEQFF. DNA for the CDR3: TGTGCCAGCAGCCAATGGGCTAGCGGGAGGGGTAACAATGAGCAGTTCTTC.

The chain recombines TRBV11-2 with TRBJ2-7; D unclear. CDR1 and CDR2 from the germline V gene are SGHAT and FQNNGV. The CDR3 has 15 residues. V was shortened by 5 bases and J by 4 bases, with 18 bases between the two germline ends. The DNA for the CDR3 is TGTGCCAGCAGCCCCACCTGGAACCCCCTTTACGAGCAGTACTTC. Protein sequence: CASSPTWNPLYEQYF. Combining the CDR3 with reference TRBV11-2 and TRBJ2-7 gives the whole variable domain EAGVAQSPRYKIIEKRQSVAFWCNPISGHATLYWYQQILGQGPKLLIQFQNNGVVDDSQLPKDRFSAERLKGVDSTLKIQPAKLEDSAVYLCASSPTWNPLYEQYFGPGTRLTVT.

CDR3 DNA: TGTGCCAGCAGACTAGCGGGAGTAATCTACGAGCAGTACTTC. This encodes CASRLAGVIYEQYF. The chain combines TRBV6-5 with TRBJ2-7, with 11 nucleotides matching TRBD2. This CDR3 is 14 amino acids long. From germline, CDR1 is MNHEY and CDR2 SVGAGI. Trimming cost V 6 bases and J 3 bases; bases outside gene matches: 4.

The chain couples TRBV3-1 (or the pseudogene TRBV3-2) to TRBJ1-3; weak D call: TRBD1 (5 bases). CDR3 size: 14 residues. Trimming cost V 5 bases and J 1 base, with 9 bases left between them. Germline V lookup: CDR1 LGHDT, CDR2 YNNKEL (reference sequence). The CDR3 sequence: CASSSRGSGNTIYF. CDR3 sequence (DNA): TGTGCCAGCAGCTCGAGGGGTTCTGGAAACACCATATATTTT.

This chain uses TRBV6-1 with TRBJ1-1; tentative D call: TRBD1 (5 bases). Trimming cost V 3 bases and J 3 bases, with 11 bases left between them. Germline CDR1 is MNHNS and CDR2 is SASEGT. The CDR3 loop spans 14 amino acids. CDR3 sequence reads: CASSDPGLDTEAFF. CDR3 DNA: TGTGCCAGCAGTGACCCAGGGTTGGACACTGAAGCTTTCTTT.

This sequence joins TRBV5-1 and TRBJ2-1; TRBD2 aligns across 10 bases. The trim removed 4 bases at V and 8 bases at J, leaving 12 bases unmatched. Germline assignment: CDR1 SGHRS and CDR2 YFSETQ. The CDR3 contains 16 residues. The CDR3 loop is CASSPLASGGADEQFF. CDR3 DNA: TGCGCCAGCAGCCCCTTGGCCAGCGGGGGGGCGGATGAGCAGTTCTTC.